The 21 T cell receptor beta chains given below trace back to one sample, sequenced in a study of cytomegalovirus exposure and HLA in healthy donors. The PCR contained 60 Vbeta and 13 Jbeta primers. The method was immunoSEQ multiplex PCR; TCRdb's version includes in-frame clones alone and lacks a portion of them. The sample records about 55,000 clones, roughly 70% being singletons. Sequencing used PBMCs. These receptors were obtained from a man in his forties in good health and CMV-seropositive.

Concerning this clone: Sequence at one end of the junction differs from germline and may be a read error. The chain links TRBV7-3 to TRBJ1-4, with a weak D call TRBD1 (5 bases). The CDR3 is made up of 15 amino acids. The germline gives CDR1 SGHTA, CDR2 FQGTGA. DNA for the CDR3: TGTGCCAGCAGCCTAACCGGGGGGACTAATGAAAAACTGTTTTTT. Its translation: CASSLTGGTNEKLFF.

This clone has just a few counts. This CDR3 reads CATSRDRGSGANVLTF. CDR3 bases: TGTGCCACCAGCAGAGACAGGGGCTCTGGGGCCAACGTCCTGACTTTC. V usage is TRBV15 and J usage is TRBJ2-6, with D perhaps matching TRBD1 (6 bases). V lost 0 bases, J lost 0 bases, and 6 bases lay in between. Germline V gene data show CDR1 as LNHNV and CDR2 as YYDKDF (reference sequence). This CDR3 is built from 16 residues.

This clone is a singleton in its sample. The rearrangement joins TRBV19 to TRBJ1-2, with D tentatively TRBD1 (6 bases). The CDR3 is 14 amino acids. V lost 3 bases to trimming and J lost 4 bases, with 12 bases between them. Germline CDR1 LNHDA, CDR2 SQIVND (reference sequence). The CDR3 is CASSILGGAYGYTF. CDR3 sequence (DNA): TGTGCCAGTAGTATCTTAGGGGGGGCCTATGGCTACACCTTC.

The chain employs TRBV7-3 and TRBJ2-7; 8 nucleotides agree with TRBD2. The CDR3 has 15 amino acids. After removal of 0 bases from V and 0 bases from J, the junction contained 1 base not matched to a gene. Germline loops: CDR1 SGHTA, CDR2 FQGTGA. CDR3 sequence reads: CASSLTRGGSYEQYF. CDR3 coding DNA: TGTGCCAGCAGCTTAACACGGGGGGGCTCCTACGAGCAGTACTTC.

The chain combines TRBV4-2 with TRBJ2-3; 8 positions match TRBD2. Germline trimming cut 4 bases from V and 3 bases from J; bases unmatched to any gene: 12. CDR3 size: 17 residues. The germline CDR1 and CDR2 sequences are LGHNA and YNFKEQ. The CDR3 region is CASSPLDGRGGTDTQYF. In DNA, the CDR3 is TGTGCCAGCAGCCCATTAGATGGTCGGGGGGGTACAGATACGCAGTATTTT.

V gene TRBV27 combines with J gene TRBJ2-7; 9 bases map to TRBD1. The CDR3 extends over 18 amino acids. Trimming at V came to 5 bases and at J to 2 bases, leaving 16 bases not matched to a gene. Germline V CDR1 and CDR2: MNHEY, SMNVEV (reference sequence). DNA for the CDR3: TGTGCCAGCAGTATTCCGGGACAGGGACTACATCCAACCTACGAGCAGTACTTC. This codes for CASSIPGQGLHPTYEQYF.

The CDR3 loop reads CASRTGAESAFF. The CDR3 nucleotides read TGTGCCAGCAGGACAGGGGCGGAATCAGCTTTCTTT. The V and J genes are TRBV2 and TRBJ1-1; TRBD1 matches at 8 bases. The length of the CDR3 is 12 residues. CDR1 is SNHLY and CDR2 is FYNNEI in the germline V gene. J gave up 10 bases and V 6 bases, and 7 bases lay outside the gene matches.

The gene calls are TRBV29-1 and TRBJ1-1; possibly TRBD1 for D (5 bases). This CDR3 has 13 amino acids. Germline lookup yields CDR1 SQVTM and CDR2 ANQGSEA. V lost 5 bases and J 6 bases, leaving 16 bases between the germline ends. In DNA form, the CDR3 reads TGCAGCGTTATGGCAGGGCTGGGTGCTGAAGCTTTCTTT. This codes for CSVMAGLGAEAFF.

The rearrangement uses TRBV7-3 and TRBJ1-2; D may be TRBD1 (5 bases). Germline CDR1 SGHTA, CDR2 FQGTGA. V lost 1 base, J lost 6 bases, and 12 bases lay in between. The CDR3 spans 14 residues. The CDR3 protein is CASSLNLLGDGYTF. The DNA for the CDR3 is TGTGCCAGCAGCTTAAATTTGTTAGGGGATGGCTACACCTTC.

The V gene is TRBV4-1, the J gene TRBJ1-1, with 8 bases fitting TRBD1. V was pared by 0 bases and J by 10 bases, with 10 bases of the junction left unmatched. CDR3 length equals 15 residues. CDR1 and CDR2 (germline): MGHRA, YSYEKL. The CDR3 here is CASSQEEARGPLAFF. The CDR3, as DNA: TGCGCCAGCAGCCAAGAGGAGGCCAGGGGGCCTCTAGCTTTCTTT.

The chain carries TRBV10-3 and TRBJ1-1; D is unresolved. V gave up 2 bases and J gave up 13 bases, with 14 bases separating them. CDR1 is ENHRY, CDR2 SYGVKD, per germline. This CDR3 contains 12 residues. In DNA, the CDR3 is TGTGCCATCAGTGAGGGAAGAGGGTCGGGTTTCTTT. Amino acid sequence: CAISEGRGSGFF.

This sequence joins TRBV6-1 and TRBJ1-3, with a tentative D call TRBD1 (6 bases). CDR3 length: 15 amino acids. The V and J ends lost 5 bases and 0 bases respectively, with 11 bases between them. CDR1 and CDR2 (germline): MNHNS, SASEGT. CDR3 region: CASSPRTASGNTIYF. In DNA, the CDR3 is TGTGCCAGCAGTCCCCGGACAGCCTCTGGAAACACCATATATTTT.

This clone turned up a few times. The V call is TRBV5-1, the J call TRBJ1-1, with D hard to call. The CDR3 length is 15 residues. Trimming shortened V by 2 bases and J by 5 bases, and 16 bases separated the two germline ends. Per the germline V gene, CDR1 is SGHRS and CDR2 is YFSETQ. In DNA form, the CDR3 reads TGCGCCAGCAGCTTCGGGGTAGGGATGTGGACTGAAGCTTTCTTT. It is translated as CASSFGVGMWTEAFF. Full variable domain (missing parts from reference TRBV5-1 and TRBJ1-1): KAGVTQTPRYLIKTRGQQVTLSCSPISGHRSVSWYQQTPGQGLQFLFEYFSETQRNKGNFPGRFSGRQFSNSRSEMNVSTLELGDSALYLCASSFGVGMWTEAFFGQGTRLTVV.

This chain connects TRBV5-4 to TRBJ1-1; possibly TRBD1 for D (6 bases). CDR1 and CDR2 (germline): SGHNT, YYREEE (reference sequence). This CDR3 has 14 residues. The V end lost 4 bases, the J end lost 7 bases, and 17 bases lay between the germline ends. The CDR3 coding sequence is TGTGCCAGCAGCGGGGCACAGGGTATTGTTGAAGCTTTCTTT. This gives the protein CASSGAQGIVEAFF.

The CDR3 coding sequence is TGTGCCAGCAGCTTAGAAGGAAGGGGTTTCTTT. Translating gives CASSLEGRGFF. This rearrangement joins TRBV7-9 to TRBJ1-1; TRBD1 is a possible D gene (5 bases). This CDR3 spans 11 amino acids. Germline V gene lookup returns CDR1 SEHNR and CDR2 FQNEAQ (reference sequence). The V and J ends lost 1 base and 13 bases respectively, with 10 bases between them. Filled out from reference TRBV7-9 and TRBJ1-1, the complete variable domain reads DTGVSQNPRHKITKRGQNVTFRCDPISEHNRLYWYRQTLGQGPEFLTYFQNEAQLEKSRLLSDRFSAERPKGSFSTLEIQRTEQGDSAMYLCASSLEGRGFFGQGTRLTVV.

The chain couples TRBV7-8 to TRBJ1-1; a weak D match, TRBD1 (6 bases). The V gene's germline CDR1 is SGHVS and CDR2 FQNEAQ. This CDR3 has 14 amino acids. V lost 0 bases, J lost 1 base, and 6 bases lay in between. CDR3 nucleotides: TGTGCCAGCAGCTTAGCGGGGGCGAACACTGAAGCTTTCTTT. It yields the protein CASSLAGANTEAFF.

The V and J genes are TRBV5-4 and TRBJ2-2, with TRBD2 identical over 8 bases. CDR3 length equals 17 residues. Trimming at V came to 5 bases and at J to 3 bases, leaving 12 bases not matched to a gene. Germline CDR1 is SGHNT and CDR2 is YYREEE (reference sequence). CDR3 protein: CASSRGGAGAHTGELFF. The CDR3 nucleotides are TGTGCCAGCAGTCGGGGGGGGGCGGGGGCTCACACCGGGGAGCTGTTTTTT.

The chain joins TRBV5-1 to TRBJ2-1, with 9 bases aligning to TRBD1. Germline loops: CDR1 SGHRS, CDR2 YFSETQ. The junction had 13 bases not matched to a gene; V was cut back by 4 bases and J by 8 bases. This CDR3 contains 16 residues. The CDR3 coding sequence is TGCGCCAGCAGCGGCGGTCTGGGACAGGGTAAAGATGAGCAGTTCTTC. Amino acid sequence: CASSGGLGQGKDEQFF.

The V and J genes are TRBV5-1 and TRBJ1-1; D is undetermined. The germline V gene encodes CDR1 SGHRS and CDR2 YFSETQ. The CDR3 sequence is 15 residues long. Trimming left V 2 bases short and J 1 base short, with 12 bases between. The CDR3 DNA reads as TGCGCCAGCAGCTTTAGAAGGGAGGAGAACACTGAAGCTTTCTTT. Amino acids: CASSFRREENTEAFF.

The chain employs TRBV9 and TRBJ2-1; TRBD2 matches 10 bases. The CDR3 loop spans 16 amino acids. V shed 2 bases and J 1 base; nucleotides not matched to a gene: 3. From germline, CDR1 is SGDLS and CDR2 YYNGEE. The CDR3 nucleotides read TGTGCCAGCAGCGTCGAAGCGGGGGGGTCCTACAATGAGCAGTTCTTC. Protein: CASSVEAGGSYNEQFF.

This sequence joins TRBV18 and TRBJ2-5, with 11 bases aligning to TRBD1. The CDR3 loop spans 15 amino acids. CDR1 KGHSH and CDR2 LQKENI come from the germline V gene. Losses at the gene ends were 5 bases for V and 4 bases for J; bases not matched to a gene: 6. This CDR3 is CASSSGTGGTETQYF. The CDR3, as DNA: TGTGCCAGCTCATCCGGGACAGGGGGAACAGAGACCCAGTACTTC.